The rows below give T cell receptor beta chains drawn from one sample of a study of sequential checkpoint blockade in melanoma. Profiled with immunoSEQ multiplex PCR; TCRdb holds only in-frame clones, not every one. The data hold 20,000 or so clones, with around 70% observed a single time. The source was CD8+ T cells sorted from blood (inferred from file names), collected from a patient given nivolumab and ipilimumab in sequence. These receptors all stem from a human donor with melanoma. CDR3s include the opening cysteine and the closing phenylalanine or tryptophan. A D gene is named only where the DNA matches it firmly. For some rows the clone size is stated as once, few or many, or as a class when expanded; others skip it.

CDR3 DNA	CDR3 protein	CDR3 length	V gene	clone size	J gene	D gene
TGTGCCAGCAGTGGAGGACTACAGACCGAGCAGTACTTC	CASSGGLQTEQYF	13	TRBV2	-	TRBJ2-7	-
TGTGCCAGCAGCTCCCGGGACAGTTACTACGAGCAGTACTTC	CASSSRDSYYEQYF	14	TRBV7-9	-	TRBJ2-7	TRBD1
TGTGCCAGCAGTTTACAGGGGAGAAGGGAGCTGTTTTTT	CASSLQGRRELFF	13	TRBV28	-	TRBJ2-2	-
TGTGCCAGCACCTCGGTAGCGGGAGGGCGCGAGCAGTACTTC	CASTSVAGGREQYF	14	TRBV27	-	TRBJ2-7	TRBD2
TGTGCCAGCTCACCCCTACAGGGGGATAAGGACGAGCAGTACTTC	CASSPLQGDKDEQYF	15	TRBV18	once	TRBJ2-7	TRBD1
TGTGCCAGCAGTGAACAGGGCACCTTCTCCTACGAGCAGTACTTC	CASSEQGTFSYEQYF	15	TRBV6-1	-	TRBJ2-7	-
TGCGCCAGCAGCCCAACCAACGGGGAAACTGAAGCTTTCTTT	CASSPTNGETEAFF	14	TRBV4-1	-	TRBJ1-1	-
TGTGCCAGCCGTAGACAGGGCCCTACCTACGAGCAGTACTTC	CASRRQGPTYEQYF	14	TRBV13	few	TRBJ2-7	TRBD1
TGTGCCAGCACCTTAGGGGGCGTGACCTATGGCTACACCTTC	CASTLGGVTYGYTF	14	TRBV11-2	-	TRBJ1-2	TRBD1
TGTGCCAGCAGTTTTTCGGACACCTACGAGCAGTACTTC	CASSFSDTYEQYF	13	TRBV28	few	TRBJ2-7	-
TGTGCCAGCAGCCCTACAGGTGAAGGTAATTCACCCCTCCACTTT	CASSPTGEGNSPLHF	15	TRBV9	medium-sized	TRBJ1-6	-
TGCGCCAGCAGCCCTCGACAGGGGTGGGACACTGAAGCTTTCTTT	CASSPRQGWDTEAFF	15	TRBV4-1	-	TRBJ1-1	TRBD1
TGTGCCAGAAGCCCTAAGGACAGGGTGGCGCAGTACTTC	CARSPKDRVAQYF	13	TRBV5-3	-	TRBJ2-7	TRBD1
TGTGCCAGCAGCGGACAGGCAGAACCGTACGAGCAGTACTTC	CASSGQAEPYEQYF	14	TRBV7-9	-	TRBJ2-7	TRBD1
TGTGCCAGCAGTCCTCTAGCGGGGGGGCGTAATGAGCAGTTCTTC	CASSPLAGGRNEQFF	15	TRBV27	-	TRBJ2-1	TRBD2
TGTGCCAGCAGCGTAGGCGGATCAACTAATGAAAAACTGTTTTTT	CASSVGGSTNEKLFF	15	TRBV9	-	TRBJ1-4	-
TGTGCCAGCAGTTCCGGACAGGGTTCTGGGTATGAAAAACTGTTTTTT	CASSSGQGSGYEKLFF	16	TRBV27	-	TRBJ1-4	TRBD1
TGTGCCAGCAGCTTACGGAAAGGGGGCGCAGATGGCTACACCTTC	CASSLRKGGADGYTF	15	TRBV7-9	-	TRBJ1-2	TRBD1
TGTGCCAGTAGTGGGACAGCTATCTCTGGGGCCAACGTCCTGACTTTC	CASSGTAISGANVLTF	16	TRBV19	-	TRBJ2-6	TRBD1
TGTGCCAGCAGTCCCCCAGAGAGGACTACCGGGGAGCTGTTTTTT	CASSPPERTTGELFF	15	TRBV28	few	TRBJ2-2	-
TGTGCCAGCAGCTTGCCGGGTGGCTCCTACGAGCAGTACTTC	CASSLPGGSYEQYF	14	TRBV5-8	-	TRBJ2-7	-
TGTGCCAGCAGCCAGGGGCAACGTAGCAATCAGCCCCAGCATTTT	CASSQGQRSNQPQHF	15	TRBV7-9	-	TRBJ1-5	-
TGTGCCAGCAGCTTAGGGAATCTGAACAGGGGAGGCTACGAGCAGTACTTC	CASSLGNLNRGGYEQYF	17	TRBV7-9	-	TRBJ2-7	-
TGTGCCAGCAGCCCGACTAGCGGGGCCGAGCAGTACTTC	CASSPTSGAEQYF	13	TRBV7-2	-	TRBJ2-7	TRBD2
TGTGCCAGCATTTCCCGGTTGAGGACTAGCGTCTCCTACGAGCAGTACTTC	CASISRLRTSVSYEQYF	17	TRBV10-3	-	TRBJ2-7	TRBD2
TGTGCCAGCAGTTTATACGGGACAGGAATGAACACTGAAGCTTTCTTT	CASSLYGTGMNTEAFF	16	TRBV6-5	-	TRBJ1-1	TRBD1
TGTGCCAGCACCCTCAGAAGAGGGGGCGGATCCTACGAGCAGTACTTC	CASTLRRGGGSYEQYF	16	TRBV11-2	-	TRBJ2-7	TRBD1
TGTGCCAGCAGCTTAGGGACAGGGGATGAGCAGTACTTC	CASSLGTGDEQYF	13	TRBV5-6	-	TRBJ2-5	TRBD1
TGTGCCAGCAGCCAAGTCTCGACAGATCCGAATCAGCCCCAGCATTTT	CASSQVSTDPNQPQHF	16	TRBV5-4	-	TRBJ1-5	-
TGCGCCAGCAGTCCAGGGGATCATAGCAATCAGCCCCAGCATTTT	CASSPGDHSNQPQHF	15	TRBV5-1	-	TRBJ1-5	-
TGTGCCAGCAGCGAGGGACAGAATAGCAATCAGCCCCAGCATTTT	CASSEGQNSNQPQHF	15	TRBV5-8	-	TRBJ1-5	TRBD1
TGTGCCAGCAGCTTAGGGACACGATCCTACGAGCAGTACTTC	CASSLGTRSYEQYF	14	TRBV7-8	few	TRBJ2-7	-
TGTGCCAGCAGCTCGGAGCTTCTAGCGGGATACTACGAGCAGTACTTC	CASSSELLAGYYEQYF	16	TRBV5-5	-	TRBJ2-7	TRBD2
TGTGCCAGCAGCTCTTTAGCGGGGGGGCGGACCACAGATACGCAGTATTTT	CASSSLAGGRTTDTQYF	17	TRBV7-6	-	TRBJ2-3	TRBD2
TGTGCCTGGGGGACAGGGACCCGCTTCCACCAGCCCCAGCATTTT	CAWGTGTRFHQPQHF	15	TRBV30	-	TRBJ1-5	TRBD1
TGTGCCAGCAGTATTGACAGGGGAACCTATGGCTACACCTTC	CASSIDRGTYGYTF	14	TRBV6-5	-	TRBJ1-2	TRBD1
TGTGCCAGCACAAACAGGGGGCACGGCTATGGCTACACCTTC	CASTNRGHGYGYTF	14	TRBV6-5	-	TRBJ1-2	TRBD1
TGTGCCAGCTCCACTTCGGGGTTCCCCATACCCTCTAACTATGGCTACACCTTC	CASSTSGFPIPSNYGYTF	18	TRBV18	-	TRBJ1-2	-
TGTGCCAGCAGCCAGGTGGGACAAATCAGCAATCAGCCCCAGCATTTT	CASSQVGQISNQPQHF	16	TRBV7-9	-	TRBJ1-5	-
TGTGCCAGCAGCTTAATGGAGCGACAGGGGACTAACTATGGCTACACCTTC	CASSLMERQGTNYGYTF	17	TRBV7-9	-	TRBJ1-2	TRBD1
TGTGCCAGCAGCTTAAAACTAGCGGGAAACGAGCAGTACTTC	CASSLKLAGNEQYF	14	TRBV11-3	few	TRBJ2-7	TRBD2
TGTGCCAGCAACCCCTTTCTAGCGGGGGGGGACGAGCAGTACTTC	CASNPFLAGGDEQYF	15	TRBV6-1	-	TRBJ2-7	TRBD2
TGCGCCAGCAGCCGCGGACTAGCGGATCCTTCCTACGAGCAGTACTTC	CASSRGLADPSYEQYF	16	TRBV5-1	-	TRBJ2-7	TRBD2
TGTGCCAGCAGTTACTTCGGGACAGGCTATGGCTACACCTTC	CASSYFGTGYGYTF	14	TRBV6-5	-	TRBJ1-2	TRBD1
TGTGCCAGCACCCCCAACGGGGTCGAGCAGTACTTC	CASTPNGVEQYF	12	TRBV6-6	-	TRBJ2-7	-
TGTGCCAGCAGCGTAGCTAAGGGGGTGCTCTCTGGGGCCAACGTCCTGACTTTC	CASSVAKGVLSGANVLTF	18	TRBV9	-	TRBJ2-6	-
TGTGCCTGGAATATCGACTACACTGAAGCTTTCTTT	CAWNIDYTEAFF	12	TRBV30	-	TRBJ1-1	-
TGTGCCAGTAGTATAGGGGGGGTCCCGAACACTGAAGCTTTCTTT	CASSIGGVPNTEAFF	15	TRBV19	once	TRBJ1-1	-
TGTGCCAGTAGTATAGGGTCCTATAGCAATCAGCCCCAGCATTTT	CASSIGSYSNQPQHF	15	TRBV19	-	TRBJ1-5	-
TGTGCCAGCAGCTTAGCGATTCGCCTAGCGCTATACAATGAGCAGTTCTTC	CASSLAIRLALYNEQFF	17	TRBV11-2	-	TRBJ2-1	-
TGCAGTGCTAGAGATTCAGGGAAACTGTTTTTT	CSARDSGKLFF	11	TRBV20-1	few	TRBJ1-4	-
TGTGCCAGCAGCTCCGGACTAGCGGGAGTCCGGAGCAATGAGCAGTTCTTC	CASSSGLAGVRSNEQFF	17	TRBV7-8	-	TRBJ2-1	TRBD2
TGTGCCAGCAGTCCCCTCAGCGGGAGGGGAGAGGAGACCCAGTACTTC	CASSPLSGRGEETQYF	16	TRBV28	-	TRBJ2-5	TRBD2
TGTGCCAGCAGCCTCGACAGGAACAACTATGGCTACACCTTC	CASSLDRNNYGYTF	14	TRBV7-9	-	TRBJ1-2	-
TGTGCCAGCAGTTTAGCGGGGGGCTCCTACAATGAGCAGTTCTTC	CASSLAGGSYNEQFF	15	TRBV27	-	TRBJ2-1	TRBD2
TGTGCCAGTAGTATTCGGCAGGCTCGGCAGCCCCAGCATTTT	CASSIRQARQPQHF	14	TRBV19	-	TRBJ1-5	-
TGTGCCAGCAGCTTACTAGCGAGGAATGAGCAGTTCTTC	CASSLLARNEQFF	13	TRBV28	-	TRBJ2-1	TRBD2